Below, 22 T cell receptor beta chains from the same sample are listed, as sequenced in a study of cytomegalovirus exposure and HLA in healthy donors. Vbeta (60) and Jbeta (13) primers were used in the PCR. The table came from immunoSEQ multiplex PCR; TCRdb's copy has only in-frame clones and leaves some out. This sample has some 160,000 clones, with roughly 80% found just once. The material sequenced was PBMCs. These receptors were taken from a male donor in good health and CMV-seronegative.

This CDR3 reads CASSPSQAGYEQYF. In DNA form, the CDR3 reads TGTGCCAGCAGCCCCTCACAGGCCGGTTACGAGCAGTACTTC. This chain connects TRBV7-6 to TRBJ2-7; possible D gene TRBD1, 5 bases. The CDR3 is made up of 14 amino acids. The V end was cut by 5 bases, the J end by 4 bases, with 15 bases between. Per germline, CDR1 SGHVS and CDR2 FNYEAQ.

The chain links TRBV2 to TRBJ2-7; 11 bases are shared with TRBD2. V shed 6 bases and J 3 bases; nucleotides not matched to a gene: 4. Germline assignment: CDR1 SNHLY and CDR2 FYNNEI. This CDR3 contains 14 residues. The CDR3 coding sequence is TGTGCCAGCAGAGAGACTAGCGGGATCTACGAGCAGTACTTC. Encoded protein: CASRETSGIYEQYF.

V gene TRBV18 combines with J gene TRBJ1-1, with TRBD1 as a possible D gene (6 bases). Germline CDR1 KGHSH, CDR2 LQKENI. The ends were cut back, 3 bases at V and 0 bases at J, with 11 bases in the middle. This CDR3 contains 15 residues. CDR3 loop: CASSPDSLLNTEAFF. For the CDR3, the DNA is TGTGCCAGCTCACCGGACAGCCTTTTGAACACTGAAGCTTTCTTT.

CDR3 sequence reads: CSVGGLTEQFF. CDR3 in DNA: TGCAGTGTGGGCGGACTCACCGAGCAGTTCTTC. The rearrangement links TRBV20-1 to TRBJ2-1, with TRBD2 as a possible D gene (5 bases). With 7 bases removed from V and 10 bases from J, the gap between germline ends came to 14 bases. Germline CDR1 DFQATT, CDR2 SNEGSKA (reference sequence). The CDR3 is 11 residues long.

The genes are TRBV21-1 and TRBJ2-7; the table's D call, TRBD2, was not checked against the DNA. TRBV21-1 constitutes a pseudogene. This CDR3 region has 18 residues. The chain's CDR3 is CASSIECLPNRITYEQYF. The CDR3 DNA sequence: TGTGCCAGCAGCATTGAGTGTCTTCCCAATCGAATAACCTACGAGCAGTACTTC.

The DNA for the CDR3 is TGTGCCAGCAGCTCCTCCCTTGATTCACCCCTCCACTTT. It specifies CASSSSLDSPLHF. The rearrangement joins TRBV6-5 to TRBJ1-6; no definite D call. V was trimmed by 6 bases and J by 8 bases, leaving 11 bases between them. From germline, CDR1 is MNHEY and CDR2 SVGAGI. CDR3 length equals 13 residues.

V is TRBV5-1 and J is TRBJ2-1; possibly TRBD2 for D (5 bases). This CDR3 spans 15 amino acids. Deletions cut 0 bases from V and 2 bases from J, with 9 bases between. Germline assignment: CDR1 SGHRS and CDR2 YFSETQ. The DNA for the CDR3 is TGCGCCAGCAGCTTGGCTGCGGGCCCCTACAATGAGCAGTTCTTC. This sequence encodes CASSLAAGPYNEQFF.

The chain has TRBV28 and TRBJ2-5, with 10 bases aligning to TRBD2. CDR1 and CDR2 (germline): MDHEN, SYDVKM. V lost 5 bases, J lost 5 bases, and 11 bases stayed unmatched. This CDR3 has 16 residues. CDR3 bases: TGTGCCAGCAGTCTCCTACTGCTAGCGGGAGCGGAGACCCAGTACTTC. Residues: CASSLLLLAGAETQYF.

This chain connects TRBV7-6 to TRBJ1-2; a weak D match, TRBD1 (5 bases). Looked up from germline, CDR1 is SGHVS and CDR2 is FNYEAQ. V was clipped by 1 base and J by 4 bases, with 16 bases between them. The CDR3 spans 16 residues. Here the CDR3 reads CASSLGSAQGIYGYTF. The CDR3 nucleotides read TGTGCCAGCAGCTTAGGTTCGGCGCAGGGCATCTATGGCTACACCTTC. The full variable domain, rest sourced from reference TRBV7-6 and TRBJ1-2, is GAGVSQSPRYKVTKRGQDVALRCDPISGHVSLYWYRQALGQGPEFLTYFNYEAQQDKSGLPNDRFSAERPEGSISTLTIQRTEQRDSAMYRCASSLGSAQGIYGYTFGSGTRLTVV.

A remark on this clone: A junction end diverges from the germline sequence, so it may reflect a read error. The CDR3 DNA sequence: TGTTCCAGCAGCTTAGGTTACGGGACAGAGAATTCACCCCTCCACTTT. Amino acids: CSSSLGYGTENSPLHF. The genes are TRBV7-9 and TRBJ1-6, with TRBD1 identical over 7 bases. The CDR3 covers 16 residues. Germline V gives CDR1 SEHNR, CDR2 FQNEAQ (reference sequence).

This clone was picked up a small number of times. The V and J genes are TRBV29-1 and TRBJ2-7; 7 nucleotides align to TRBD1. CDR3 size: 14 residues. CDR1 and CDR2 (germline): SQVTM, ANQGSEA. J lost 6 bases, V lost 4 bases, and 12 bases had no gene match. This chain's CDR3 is CSVGVGTALSEQYF. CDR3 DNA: TGCAGCGTTGGGGTCGGGACAGCCCTCTCCGAGCAGTACTTC.

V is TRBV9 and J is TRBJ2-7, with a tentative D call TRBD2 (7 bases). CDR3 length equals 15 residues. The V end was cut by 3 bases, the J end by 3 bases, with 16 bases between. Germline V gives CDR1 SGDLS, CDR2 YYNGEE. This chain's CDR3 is CASSGGGRGVYEQYF. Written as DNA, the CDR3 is TGTGCCAGCAGCGGCGGGGGCAGGGGAGTCTACGAGCAGTACTTC.

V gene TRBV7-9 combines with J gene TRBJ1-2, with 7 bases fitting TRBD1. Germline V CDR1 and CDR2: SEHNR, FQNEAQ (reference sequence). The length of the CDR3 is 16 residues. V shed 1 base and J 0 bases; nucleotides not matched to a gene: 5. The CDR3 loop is CASSLDRDRANYGYTF. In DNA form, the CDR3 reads TGTGCCAGCAGCTTAGACCGGGACAGAGCTAACTATGGCTACACCTTC.

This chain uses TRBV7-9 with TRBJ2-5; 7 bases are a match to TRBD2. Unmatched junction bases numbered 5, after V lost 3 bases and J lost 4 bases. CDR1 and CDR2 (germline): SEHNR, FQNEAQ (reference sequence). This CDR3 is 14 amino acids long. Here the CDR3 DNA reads TGTGCCAGCAGCTTCGGGGGGAGGGGAGAGACCCAGTACTTC. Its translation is CASSFGGRGETQYF. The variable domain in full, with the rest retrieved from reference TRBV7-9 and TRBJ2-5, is DTGVSQNPRHKITKRGQNVTFRCDPISEHNRLYWYRQTLGQGPEFLTYFQNEAQLEKSRLLSDRFSAERPKGSFSTLEIQRTEQGDSAMYLCASSFGGRGETQYFGPGTRLLVL.

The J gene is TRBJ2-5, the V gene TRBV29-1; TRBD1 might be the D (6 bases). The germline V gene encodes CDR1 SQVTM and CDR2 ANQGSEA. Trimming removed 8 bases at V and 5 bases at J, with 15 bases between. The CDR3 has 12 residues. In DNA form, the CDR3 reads TGCAGCCTAGGGGGTAGAGGGGAGACCCAGTACTTC. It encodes CSLGGRGETQYF.

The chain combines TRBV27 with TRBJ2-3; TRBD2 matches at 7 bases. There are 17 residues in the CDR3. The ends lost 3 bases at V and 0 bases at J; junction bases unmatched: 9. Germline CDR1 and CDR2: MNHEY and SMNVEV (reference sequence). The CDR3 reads CASSFGPGRESTDTQYF. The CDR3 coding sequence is TGTGCCAGCAGTTTCGGGCCGGGGCGGGAGAGCACAGATACGCAGTATTTT.

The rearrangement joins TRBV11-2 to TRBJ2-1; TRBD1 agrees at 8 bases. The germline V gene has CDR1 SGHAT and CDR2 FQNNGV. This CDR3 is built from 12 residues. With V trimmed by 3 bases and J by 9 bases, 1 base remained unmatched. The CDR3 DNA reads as TGTGCCAGCAGCTTCACAGGGGGTGAGCAGTTCTTC. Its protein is CASSFTGGEQFF.

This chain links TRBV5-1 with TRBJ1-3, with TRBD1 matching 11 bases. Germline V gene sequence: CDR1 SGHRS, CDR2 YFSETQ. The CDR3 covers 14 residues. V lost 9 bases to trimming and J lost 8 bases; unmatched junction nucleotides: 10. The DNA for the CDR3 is TGCGCCACCCGGCGAGGGACAGGGGGGGACACCATATATTTT. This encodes CATRRGTGGDTIYF.

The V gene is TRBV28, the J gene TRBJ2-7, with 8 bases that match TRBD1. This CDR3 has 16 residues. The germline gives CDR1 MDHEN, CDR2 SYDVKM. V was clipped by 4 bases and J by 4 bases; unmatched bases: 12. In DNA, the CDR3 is TGTGCCAGCAGTTACACCCCCGGGACAGGCGGATACGAGCAGTACTTC. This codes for CASSYTPGTGGYEQYF. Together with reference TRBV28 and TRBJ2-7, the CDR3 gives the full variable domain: DVKVTQSSRYLVKRTGEKVFLECVQDMDHENMFWYRQDPGLGLRLIYFSYDVKMKEKGDIPEGYSVSREKKERFSLILESASTNQTSMYLCASSYTPGTGGYEQYFGPGTRLTVT.

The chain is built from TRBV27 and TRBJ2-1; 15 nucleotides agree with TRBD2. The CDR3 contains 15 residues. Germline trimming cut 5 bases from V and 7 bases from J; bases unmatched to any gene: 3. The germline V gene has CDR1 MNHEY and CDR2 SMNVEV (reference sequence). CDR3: CASSPGTSGRNEQFF. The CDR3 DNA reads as TGTGCCAGCAGTCCAGGGACTAGCGGGAGGAATGAGCAGTTCTTC.

Written as DNA, the CDR3 is TGTGCCAGCAGTTCCCCCCTTAGGGGGAGTCTTTTCGAGACCCAGTACTTC. Encoded protein: CASSSPLRGSLFETQYF. The chain is built from TRBV28 and TRBJ2-5, with D perhaps matching TRBD1 (6 bases). V was clipped by 4 bases and J by 5 bases, with 23 bases between them. Germline values: CDR1 MDHEN, CDR2 SYDVKM. This CDR3 is built from 17 residues.

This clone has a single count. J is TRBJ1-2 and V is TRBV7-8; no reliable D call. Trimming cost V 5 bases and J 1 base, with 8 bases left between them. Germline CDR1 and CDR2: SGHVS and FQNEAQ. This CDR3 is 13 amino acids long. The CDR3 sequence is CASSHPHNYGYTF. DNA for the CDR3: TGTGCCAGCAGCCACCCACATAACTATGGCTACACCTTC.